This T cell receptor (beta chain) was sequenced in a study of OX40 agonist ivuxolimab in advanced cancers. The study, taken as a whole, reports: Specificity for antigen went undetermined in the expanded peripheral T cells. In general, CD8+ T cells held more expanded clones than CD4+ did, on average.

Clones were sequenced by immunoSEQ multiplex PCR, and TCRdb holds only the in-frame ones, with some missing. The sample has about 110,000 clones, approximately 90% seen once. Germline V gene sequence: CDR1 MNHNS, CDR2 SASEGT. The CDR3 consists of 16 residues. The V segment lost 4 bases and the J segment 7 bases; nucleotides outside the gene matches: 14. This clone has just a few counts. Its specificity is unknown. The sequences come from CD4+ or CD8+ T cells sorted from blood, collected in a trial of the OX40 agonist ivuxolimab. This chain connects TRBV6-1 to TRBJ2-7, with 9 bases lining up with TRBD1. The TCR was taken from an adult with an advanced solid tumor such as melanoma, head and neck, liver or kidney cancer. Here the CDR3 DNA reads TGTGCCAGCAGTGGAAACCCACAGGGGGCCTGGTCAGAGCAGTACTTC. Its translation is CASSGNPQGAWSEQYF.